Presented here are 26 T cell receptor beta chains from one specimen sequenced in a study of shared clonotypes between healthy human individuals. The naive CD8 fraction comprised CD45RO-negative cells positively selected for CCR7 and excluded terminally differentiated effector memory CD45RA+ cells. Some clones are missing from TCRdb's copy, which holds only in-frame ones; the method was immunoSEQ multiplex PCR. Counted here are just over 2,000,000 clones, 85% to 95% occurring once; the ten biggest clones make up 0.9% to 1.3%. The sequenced material came from naive CD8+ T cells sorted from blood. Every receptor here comes from a man younger than 30 in good health.

The chain has TRBV2 and TRBJ2-1, with D perhaps TRBD1 (6 bases). Per the germline V gene, CDR1 is SNHLY and CDR2 is FYNNEI. V dropped 2 bases and J dropped 0 bases, with 8 bases sitting between them. The CDR3 has 15 amino acids. The CDR3 nucleotides read TGTGCCAGCAGTGAAACAGGGAACTCCTACAATGAGCAGTTCTTC. It is translated as CASSETGNSYNEQFF.

V usage is TRBV7-9 and J usage is TRBJ2-7; D is perhaps TRBD1 or TRBD2 (5 bases each). The CDR3 sequence is 17 residues long. CDR1 SEHNR and CDR2 FQNEAQ come from the germline V gene (reference sequence). The ends were cut back, 5 bases at V and 1 base at J, with 21 bases in the middle. The chain's CDR3 is CASSPLGWGNGSYEQYF. The CDR3, as DNA: TGTGCCAGCAGCCCGCTCGGGTGGGGGAATGGTTCCTACGAGCAGTACTTC.

The rearrangement joins TRBV25-1 to TRBJ1-4; 9 positions agree with TRBD1. The CDR3 is made up of 15 amino acids. In germline, CDR1 is MGHDK, CDR2 SYGVNS. V was clipped by 1 base and J by 7 bases; unmatched bases: 4. Here the CDR3 DNA reads TGTGCCAGCAGTGAATGGGGACAGGGTTTTGAAAAACTGTTTTTT. Its translation is CASSEWGQGFEKLFF.

V gene TRBV6-6 combines with J gene TRBJ2-2; D perhaps matches TRBD1 (5 bases). This CDR3 comprises 12 residues. The germline CDR1 and CDR2 sequences are MNHNY and SVGAGI (reference sequence). The V end was cut by 11 bases, the J end by 5 bases, with 12 bases between. The CDR3 here is CAVLRGTGELFF. The CDR3 coding sequence is TGTGCCGTCTTAAGGGGTACCGGGGAGCTGTTTTTT.

The chain couples TRBV27 to TRBJ2-7; D gene unclear. The germline gives CDR1 MNHEY, CDR2 SMNVEV (reference sequence). V shed 6 bases and J shed 3 bases, with 6 bases lying between them. The CDR3 has 11 residues. The DNA for the CDR3 is TGTGCCAGCAGATCCCTCTACGAGCAGTACTTC. Protein: CASRSLYEQYF.

V and J are TRBV13 and TRBJ1-1; D gene ambiguous. The CDR3 contains 13 residues. Germline-derived CDR1 and CDR2 are PRHDT and FYEKMQ (reference sequence). V was cut by 6 bases and J by 1 base, with 9 bases left in between. CDR3: CASSPNRNTEAFF. The CDR3 DNA is TGTGCCAGCAGTCCTAATAGGAACACTGAAGCTTTCTTT.

Concerning this clone itself: This sample includes further DNA sequences coding for the same CDR3. The chain has TRBV19 and TRBJ2-7, with D unresolved. Germline V gene sequence: CDR1 LNHDA, CDR2 SQIVND (reference sequence). Between the trimmed V and J ends, which lost 4 bases and 4 bases, there was a span of 5 bases. This CDR3 has 11 residues. As DNA, the CDR3 is TGTGCCAGTAGTAGGGGATACGAGCAGTACTTC. Protein product: CASSRGYEQYF.

J is TRBJ2-7 and V is TRBV5-6, with a weak D call TRBD1 (6 bases). This CDR3 has 14 amino acids. V was cut by 0 bases and J by 2 bases, with 9 bases left in between. Germline loops: CDR1 SGHDT, CDR2 YYEEEE. CDR3 amino acids: CASSLEGDPYEQYF. CDR3 DNA: TGTGCCAGCAGCTTGGAGGGGGACCCCTACGAGCAGTACTTC.

This clone was seen more than once but under ten times. This sequence joins TRBV13 and TRBJ2-5; no reliable D call. The CDR3 consists of 11 residues. With 3 bases removed from V and 5 bases from J, the gap between germline ends came to 4 bases. Germline values: CDR1 PRHDT, CDR2 FYEKMQ (reference sequence). This CDR3 is CASSFGETQYF. DNA for the CDR3: TGTGCCAGCAGCTTCGGGGAGACCCAGTACTTC. The whole variable domain, filled in from reference TRBV13 and TRBJ2-5, reads AAGVIQSPRHLIKEKRETATLKCYPIPRHDTVYWYQQGPGQDPQFLISFYEKMQSDKGSIPDRFSAQQFSDYHSELNMSSLELGDSALYFCASSFGETQYFGPGTRLLVL.

The V gene is TRBV6-1, the J gene TRBJ2-7; 10 bases are a match to TRBD2. The CDR3 totals 16 residues. CDR1 MNHNS and CDR2 SASEGT come from the germline V gene. The junction had 6 bases not matched to a gene; V was cut back by 4 bases and J by 0 bases. CDR3 bases: TGTGCCAGCAGTGCCCGACTAGCGGGTTCCTCCTACGAGCAGTACTTC. This codes for CASSARLAGSSYEQYF.

The chain employs TRBV13 and TRBJ2-1, with a possible D match to TRBD1 (6 bases). With 3 bases removed from V and 8 bases from J, the gap between germline ends came to 8 bases. Germline loops: CDR1 PRHDT, CDR2 FYEKMQ (reference sequence). This CDR3 region has 12 residues. CDR3 in amino acids: CASSFKGDEQFF. The CDR3 DNA follows: TGTGCCAGCAGCTTCAAGGGGGATGAGCAGTTCTTC.

The rearrangement links TRBV30 to TRBJ2-7; a possible D gene is TRBD1 (6 bases). CDR1 and CDR2 (germline): GTSNPN, SVGIG (reference sequence). The CDR3 has 14 residues. V was shortened by 1 base and J by 6 bases, with 16 bases between the two germline ends. The CDR3 coding sequence is TGTGCCTGGAGTGGGGGCGCAGGGGAGACCGAGCAGTACTTC. Protein sequence: CAWSGGAGETEQYF.

The chain joins TRBV5-6 to TRBJ2-1, with TRBD2 as a possible D gene (5 bases). Germline-derived CDR1 and CDR2 are SGHDT and YYEEEE. The CDR3 covers 16 residues. The V end was cut by 4 bases, the J end by 6 bases, with 20 bases between. CDR3 in amino acids: CASSDWESGWGNEQFF. Written as DNA, the CDR3 is TGTGCCAGCAGCGATTGGGAGTCCGGATGGGGCAATGAGCAGTTCTTC.

The rearrangement links TRBV13 to TRBJ2-7; D not resolved. The germline gives CDR1 PRHDT, CDR2 FYEKMQ (reference sequence). This CDR3 comprises 12 residues. V shed 6 bases and J shed 2 bases, with 8 bases lying between them. The CDR3 region is CASSYAAYEQYF. In DNA form, the CDR3 reads TGTGCCAGCAGTTACGCCGCCTACGAGCAGTACTTC.

J is TRBJ1-2 and V is TRBV27; maybe TRBD1 (6 bases). The CDR3 sequence is 14 residues long. Germline CDR1 and CDR2: MNHEY and SMNVEV (reference sequence). V lost 2 bases and J lost 3, with 10 bases in between. The CDR3 DNA is TGTGCCAGCAGTTTAGGGGCAGGGGACTATGGCTACACCTTC. Protein sequence: CASSLGAGDYGYTF.

The chain uses TRBV19 and TRBJ2-2; D unresolved. The ends were cut back, 3 bases at V and 10 bases at J, with 6 bases in the middle. Germline V gives CDR1 LNHDA, CDR2 SQIVND (reference sequence). CDR3 length: 11 amino acids. CDR3 sequence: CASSILQELFF. CDR3 nucleotides: TGTGCCAGTAGTATCCTCCAGGAGCTGTTTTTT.

This rearrangement joins TRBV7-6 to TRBJ2-2, with D uncertain. Trimming shortened V by 5 bases and J by 0 bases, and 10 bases separated the two germline ends. The germline V gene has CDR1 SGHVS and CDR2 FNYEAQ. CDR3 length: 15 residues. The CDR3 sequence: CASSPASPNTGELFF. For the CDR3, the DNA is TGTGCCAGCAGCCCCGCGAGTCCGAACACCGGGGAGCTGTTTTTT.

V and J are TRBV7-9 and TRBJ1-4, with 9 bases identical to TRBD1. The V and J ends lost 6 bases and 5 bases, in that order; junction bases with no gene match: 4. CDR1 is SEHNR and CDR2 is FQNEAQ in the germline V gene (reference sequence). This CDR3 is 14 amino acids long. As DNA, the CDR3 is TGTGCCAGCAGGAAGACAGGGGGAAATGAAAAACTGTTTTTT. It is translated as CASRKTGGNEKLFF.

The chain couples TRBV13 to TRBJ2-5, with TRBD2 identical over 12 bases. The CDR3 consists of 15 residues. The trim removed 5 bases at V and 5 bases at J, leaving 6 bases unmatched. Germline CDR1 is PRHDT and CDR2 is FYEKMQ (reference sequence). CDR3 sequence reads: CASSPSGGGEETQYF. CDR3 coding DNA: TGTGCCAGCAGCCCTAGCGGGGGGGGAGAGGAGACCCAGTACTTC. The whole variable domain, filled in from reference TRBV13 and TRBJ2-5, reads AAGVIQSPRHLIKEKRETATLKCYPIPRHDTVYWYQQGPGQDPQFLISFYEKMQSDKGSIPDRFSAQQFSDYHSELNMSSLELGDSALYFCASSPSGGGEETQYFGPGTRLLVL.

The sample holds one count of this clone. The chain couples TRBV11-2 to TRBJ2-7, with 10 positions matching TRBD1. The germline V gene has CDR1 SGHAT and CDR2 FQNNGV. J gave up 5 bases and V 5 bases, and 9 bases lay outside the gene matches. The CDR3 is made up of 15 amino acids. CDR3 sequence (DNA): TGTGCCAGCAGCCCACCCGGGACAGGGGTGCACGAGCAGTACTTC. This encodes CASSPPGTGVHEQYF.

The genes are TRBV30 and TRBJ2-2; D is possibly TRBD2 (5 bases). Trimming stripped 7 bases from V and 7 bases from J, with 16 bases between. The V gene's germline CDR1 is GTSNPN and CDR2 SVGIG (reference sequence). The CDR3 runs to 13 residues. CDR3 nucleotides: TGTGCCTTATCCGGGCCCCGGGGCGGGGAGCTGTTTTTT. Translating it yields CALSGPRGGELFF.

J is TRBJ2-7 and V is TRBV29-1, with D uncertain. CDR1 is SQVTM, CDR2 ANQGSEA, per germline. Trimming pared 3 bases from V and 5 bases from J, leaving 20 bases between. The CDR3 totals 15 residues. The CDR3 DNA is TGCAGCGTTGAGATGTCGGAAGGGCCTCGGGACGAGCAGTACTTC. Translated, it gives CSVEMSEGPRDEQYF.

The rearrangement joins TRBV27 to TRBJ2-5, with D perhaps matching TRBD2 (5 bases). V was pared by 4 bases and J by 1 base, with 10 bases between. Germline V gives CDR1 MNHEY, CDR2 SMNVEV (reference sequence). This CDR3 comprises 14 residues. CDR3 nucleotides: TGTGCCAGCAGTTCCCTAGCACCCCAAGAGACCCAGTACTTC. It encodes CASSSLAPQETQYF.

The chain joins TRBV27 to TRBJ2-1, with D hard to call. With 4 bases removed from V and 8 bases from J, the gap between germline ends came to 15 bases. Germline CDR1 reads MNHEY; CDR2 reads SMNVEV (reference sequence). This CDR3 has 14 residues. The CDR3 sequence: CASSYGLRFDEQFF. The CDR3 DNA reads as TGTGCCAGCAGTTATGGCCTACGATTCGATGAGCAGTTCTTC.

This chain links TRBV5-6 with TRBJ2-7, with 7 bases that match TRBD2. This CDR3 comprises 17 residues. Germline V gene lookup returns CDR1 SGHDT and CDR2 YYEEEE. The junction had 11 bases not matched to a gene; V was cut back by 2 bases and J by 0 bases. The CDR3 region has the DNA TGTGCCAGCAGCTTTTCGGTCGGGGAGGGGAGCTCCTACGAGCAGTACTTC. Translating gives CASSFSVGEGSSYEQYF. The whole variable domain, filled in from reference TRBV5-6 and TRBJ2-7, reads DAGVTQSPTHLIKTRGQQVTLRCSPKSGHDTVSWYQQALGQGPQFIFQYYEEEERQRGNFPDRFSGHQFPNYSSELNVNALLLGDSALYLCASSFSVGEGSSYEQYFGPGTRLTVT.

The CDR3 loop reads CASSLLQGDVPLSTDTQYF. The CDR3 DNA sequence: TGCGCCAGCAGCTTACTACAGGGGGACGTGCCCCTATCCACAGATACGCAGTATTTT. The chain joins TRBV5-1 to TRBJ2-3; TRBD1 aligns across 8 bases. The germline V gene encodes CDR1 SGHRS and CDR2 YFSETQ. J gave up 2 bases and V 2 bases, and 16 bases lay outside the gene matches. The length of the CDR3 is 19 residues.